The TCR beta chain under discussion was sequenced for a study of cytomegalovirus exposure and HLA in healthy donors (dated by TCRdb to the late 2010s). General notes on the study: An earlier analysis of approximately 640 of the donors reported 250 to 300 Gb of sequence data and 120 million or so unique TCR beta sequences from about 179 million T cells. A separate validation cohort of approximately 120 different subjects was used in addition to the 666-subject first cohort. Approximately 300 gigabases of sequencing data and 70 million to 95 million unique TCR sequences made up an early release that covered approximately 700 HLA-typed donors. In the later analysis, no new phenotypic data were used to find candidate immune exposures; instead, reliance was placed on TCR beta sequences and their occurrence across donors. Class I and class II HLA loci were covered by the typing at four-digit resolution. The number of typed donors differed by locus: 629-630 for A, B, C, DRB1 and DQB1; approximately 520 for DQA1; around 580 for DPA1; and around 490 for DPB1. A later analysis re-analyzed previously published TCR beta repertoires from roughly 600 donors and added high-resolution HLA genotyping to study TCR occurrence patterns. The study profiled the T cell repertoires of about 640 subjects by immunosequencing and related them to cytomegalovirus serostatus. An earlier analysis of 587 of the donors applied high-throughput TCR beta sequencing to assess whether each TCR beta V gene segment acted as functional or pseudogenic. In a later genetic analysis, genome-wide SNP genotypes for about 65% of the roughly 670 donors were used, and that subset was treated as a discovery cohort. The study aimed to test whether cataloging public T cell receptors could reveal signatures of past pathogen exposure. To predict cytomegalovirus infection status, the study brought together high-throughput TCR immunosequencing, statistical association of individual TCRs with disease status, and machine learning. Four or five DR-DQ haplotypes were handled as single units for association and clustering because linkage in the cohort was strong. The genetic ancestry cluster associated with self-reported Caucasian donors included around 76% of the approximately 430 genotyped donors. Among some 410 genotyped donors of the cohort, an average of about 240,000 unique TCR beta nucleotide sequences were sequenced per donor, roughly 20% of them non-productive. Every repertoire in the discovery cohort had been generated on one and the same sequencing platform. Donor age, sex, ethnicity and CMV serostatus were compiled alongside the repertoire data. The investigation overall reported the following: It was suggested by the authors that the approach could potentially be generalized to other disease states and immunological phenotypes. Specific HLA alleles were associated with around 18,000 TCR beta sequences at a false discovery rate of 0.05 in a later analysis. A further reported finding was that TCR beta sequences accurately predicted the HLA-A and HLA-B alleles for most subjects in the first cohort. Most TCR sequences were seen in very few donors, while some public TCRs were found in many individuals. A later genetic analysis reported fewer N-insertions in productive TCRs among donors in an Asian-associated ancestry cluster than the roughly 670-donor mean. A total of 150 to 200 TCR beta chains were listed by the study as associated with cytomegalovirus. According to a later analysis, TCR association rates differed among HLA loci, with DRB1 alleles showing the most associated TCRs and HLA-C alleles showing the fewest. A group of highly shared sequence variants was considered likely to be a technical artifact of the sequencing pipeline. A later genetic analysis associated a missense DCLRE1C variant with V-gene and J-gene trimming of TCR beta chains, and an independent cohort replicated the association. HLA typing was unavailable for some donors at each locus, so association tests used only the typed subset. According to a later analysis, parvovirus B19, influenza, CMV and Epstein-Barr virus appeared linked to several top co-occurrence clusters. Some IMGT-functional V segments, including TRBV6-2 and TRBV6-3, could not be distinguished by the 87-base-pair reads and were therefore excluded. Because counts were too low, roughly 18 rarely observed V segments, including chromosome 9 orphons, were left out of the earlier analysis of approximately 500 of the donors. Strong co-occurrence of HLA alleles, especially DR and DQ, made assigning TCR associations to individual alleles difficult. CMV serostatus was the only immune exposure information available for the cohort. Cytomegalovirus status was reported to be diagnosed by the classifier with high specificity and sensitivity in both the original and validation cohorts. A few of the identified cytomegalovirus-associated TCR beta chains were confirmed in vitro to be specific for cytomegalovirus antigens. Roughly uniform sequencing depth across donors was assumed in presence/absence analyses, although this assumption may not hold. According to a later analysis, most CMV-associated TCR beta chains appeared to be HLA-restricted, and the HLA associations seemed to be driven largely by CMV exposure. An earlier analysis of 450 to 750 of the donors showed that most TCR beta V segments appeared in productive rearrangements either about 87% or about 30% of the time, which broadly matched IMGT annotations. Compared with equally common non-associated chains, HLA-associated TCR beta chains in a later analysis were more clonally expanded and had lower generation probabilities. This cohort had only TCR beta chains sequenced, and the lack of alpha or paired-chain data limited which features could be detected. Correlated functional status among segregating V segments might reflect linkage disequilibrium, but an unknown experimental factor could not be ruled out.

To prepare the library, the immunoSEQ multiplex PCR assay was applied. For the multiplex PCR, a mixture combining 60 forward primers for TCR Vbeta segments and 13 reverse primers for TCR Jbeta segments was used. The CDR3 region of rearranged TCR beta genes was amplified from genomic DNA by a multiplex PCR assay. The Illumina HiSeq System was used to sequence the amplified TCR beta libraries as 87-base-pair reads. The authors' analysis ran thus. A later analysis tallied 75 million to 95 million unique TCR beta chains across the 666 repertoires, and approximately 12 million of those chains were shared by two or more donors. A nearest-neighbor algorithm error-corrected the raw reads and collapsed the reads into unique sequences, merging closely related sequences to remove PCR and sequencing errors. V, D and J gene segments were assigned by aligning CDR3 sequences to IMGT reference sequences. For a sequence to be retained, at least a six-nucleotide match to both a V gene segment and a J gene segment was required. Rearrangements were called productive when the CDR3 lacked stop codons and stayed in frame with V and J; all others were non-productive. Following IMGT convention, CDR3 was defined as the stretch from the second conserved V-encoded cysteine to the conserved J-encoded phenylalanine. The earlier analysis of 587 of the donors excluded any sequence lacking an unambiguous match to a single V gene segment. An earlier analysis of fewer than 650 of the donors classified V segments as functional when productive rearrangements were above 56.7% and as segregating when the standard deviation between donors was above 5%. A statistical classification framework was built to diagnose cytomegalovirus status from the catalog of TCR beta chain sequences. A later analysis assigned V and J genes by comparing TCR nucleotide sequences with IMGT/GENE-DB human TR gene sequences. Using the TCRdist pipeline, a later analysis assigned CDR3 sequences along with most-parsimonious VDJ recombination scenarios. A later analysis defined each TCR beta chain by its CDR3 amino acid sequence plus V-gene family, and excluded reads lacking a unique V-gene family. To address suspected cross-contamination and a sequencing artifact, a later analysis removed over 500 highly shared, low-generation-probability nucleotide sequences. In a later analysis, a clonal expansion index for each public chain was calculated from normalized within-repertoire ranks of inferred template counts. In a later analysis, generation probabilities were computed with a VDJ recombination model fitted to out-of-frame rearrangements, and the resulting probabilities were checked against IGoR. Hypergeometric tests were used in a later analysis to score TCR-TCR, TCR-HLA and TCR-CMV co-occurrence, with a repertoire-size bias correction applied to the TCR pairs. A later analysis estimated false discovery rates by permuting HLA or CMV assignments 20 times. In a later analysis, co-occurring TCRs were grouped using DBSCAN, with TCRdist sequence similarity added in when clustering inside HLA-allele-positive subsets. Repertoires with fewer than 30,000 or more than 120,000 public chains were left out of co-occurrence clustering, as were about five repertoires with anomalous nucleotide sharing. Drawn from immuneACCESS, this table holds only the in-frame rearrangements with V and J called that TCRdb kept. Clones are partly lost; checked studies trace under half to an unresolved V gene and leave the rest unexplained. V, J and clone size are those of that table, while D and trimming were read from the DNA. The sample profile shows over 95,000 clones; roughly 71% of them were found once. The leading ten clones occupy roughly 8.3% of the sample.

The cohort consisted of more than 650 healthy bone marrow donors. Cohort members were all nominally healthy when sampled, although unrecorded immune exposures were likely present. The donor tested CMV seropositive, placing the donor among the 310 or so seropositive members of the cohort. A peripheral blood sample was collected from each donor, and TCR beta sequencing was performed on peripheral blood mononuclear cells. Genomic DNA was extracted from the blood cell samples with the Qiagen DNeasy Blood Extraction Kit. The CDR3 goes from the cysteine to the phenylalanine over 13 residues. Only the CDR3 DNA stays, 39 bases, in frame from base 1. V and J are truncated by 9 bases and 0 bases respectively, leaving an intervening sequence of 9 bases. The CDR1 and CDR2 encoded by the germline V gene (reference sequence) are LNHDA and SQIVND. This clone was counted only a few times. Its antigen has not been determined. No clone much larger than this one lies a single base away; base qualities are absent.

The chain employs TRBV19 and TRBJ2-1, with the identity of the D gene unclear. The material sequenced was PBMCs. The source of this sequence is a man between 18 and 35 years old in good health and CMV-seropositive. The nucleotide sequence reads TGTGCCAGCACGGCTAGCTCCTACAATGAGCAGTTCTTC. Its product reads: CASTASSYNEQFF.